This T cell receptor beta chain was documented in a study of regulatory T cells in long-lasting Graves disease (dated by TCRdb to the early 2020s). Broadly, across the study: Antithyroid drugs had been taken for less than 3 months by newly diagnosed Graves' disease patients. A total of roughly 35 samples underwent TCR sequencing: roughly 13 from persistent and roughly 20 from newly diagnosed Graves' disease patients. Patients with persistent Graves' disease were compared with patients with newly diagnosed Graves' disease using TCR sequencing and RNA sequencing of peripheral blood. The study was registered as a clinical trial and conducted in China. Overall results and qualifications from the work: Lower TCR Shannon entropy and fewer highly expanded clones were observed in persistent Graves' disease patients than in newly diagnosed patients, which suggested clonal expansion. The authors noted that the small sample size was a limitation that may lower accuracy. Only the TCR beta chain was sequenced and analyzed. The study examined only peripheral blood because the primary lesion, thyroid tissue, could not be accessed. Persistent disease showed preferential use of TRBV28, TRBJ1-2 and TRBJ2-5, whereas newly diagnosed disease favored TRBV20-1 and TRBJ2-1. Patients with persistent disease shared more public clonotypes (fewer than 3,000) than newly diagnosed patients did (around 980).

In the case of this clonotype: Its target antigen remains unknown. The record has no base qualities; no much larger clone is one base away.

The meaning of the sample's time point label: newly diagnosed GD, antithyroid drugs for less than 3 months. For both TCR sequencing and RNA sequencing, RNA was extracted from PBMCs in TRIzol. The diagnosis of Graves' disease was made according to American Thyroid Association guidelines. The patients came from an endocrinology department in Xi'an, China. From each patient, 7.5 to 9.5 milliliters of peripheral blood was collected into an EDTA anticoagulant tube. Ficoll Paque Plus density gradient separation was used to isolate PBMCs, and no additional T cell sorting was done. An Agilent 2100 Bioanalyzer and agarose gel were used to assess RNA quality, and a NanoDrop 2000 was used to measure RNA concentration. CDR1 and CDR2 (KGHDR, SFDVKD) derive from the germline V gene. The CDR3, from cysteine to phenylalanine, totals 14 residues. The sequence is cut down to CDR3 DNA, 42 bases in frame from base 1. A distance of 14 bases separates the germline ends of V and J, which lose 4 bases and 6 bases respectively.

Library preparation employed multiplex PCR. TCRdb names Illumina HiSeq 4000 as the instrument used. To build TCR beta libraries, CDR3 regions were amplified by Arm-PCR using iRepertoire HTBI primers. Gel purification was performed on PCR products prior to sequencing. In the authors' own workflow: Gene usage analysis of CDR3 amino acid clonotypes used the roughly 60 TRBV and 14 TRBJ segments found across samples. COPE and FqMerger were used to merge filtered high-quality paired reads into contigs. BLAST was used to align contigs to IMGT TRBV, TRBD and TRBJ reference genes, with CDR3 defined following IMGT. Any clonotype with a frequency above 0.1% was counted as a highly expanded clone. Shannon entropy served as the measure of repertoire diversity, while the Gini coefficient captured V-J evenness. A clonotype was considered public if more than one individual shared it. TCRdb cleaned the public reads at Q25 with fastp, built clones with MiXCR and kept in-frame beta chains. Identical CDR3 protein sequences are pooled into one entry, listed with their most common genes and DNA. The V and J calls, along with clone size, are taken from TCRdb and not from the paper's own processing. The sample table records roughly 500,000 distinct CDR3 sequences; less than 15% of these occur just once. Of the sample, 10% is held by the ten largest clones.

The same specimen was also included in a second study, on T cells in Graves' hyperthyroidism and ophthalmopathy. Looking at the second paper: A patient counted as having stable Graves' hyperthyroidism if no progression to ophthalmopathy occurred over 18 months of follow-up. Hyperthyroidism patients were newly diagnosed, with disease duration under 2 months, and aged 18 to 65 years. Patients with uncontrolled infections, other autoimmune diseases, pregnancy or lactation were excluded. Diagnoses were established on the basis of clinical symptoms, serum thyroxine and TRAb, thyroid ultrasound, and orbital computed tomography. A first-round RT-PCR of the TCR CDR3 used the HTBI primer set with the Qiagen OneStep RT-PCR kit. Blood samples also contained most of the expanded thyroid clonotypes (frequency above 0.001), which suggests that blood repertoires may reflect thyroid immune responses. A 13 V-J signature model separated ophthalmopathy from stable hyperthyroidism, with about 90% sensitivity and 81.08% specificity in cross-validation and 80%/75% in testing. In validation, the model predicted progression to ophthalmopathy a median of about 6.8 months before onset, with approximately 70% sensitivity and about 75% specificity. TCR V-J signatures able to tell the groups apart were searched for in a discovery cohort of 100 patients, of whom around 42 had Graves' ophthalmopathy and roughly 58 had stable Graves' hyperthyroidism. Prospective prediction of ophthalmopathy was tested in an independent validation cohort of approximately 18 hyperthyroidism patients and 17 patients who later progressed to ophthalmopathy. For training and testing, the 95 to 100 patients in the discovery cohort were randomly divided in a 7:3 ratio. Thyroid tissue and blood T-cell repertoires from roughly 6 Graves' hyperthyroidism patients were also compared in the study. Following sampling, methimazole starting at 30 mg daily was given to hyperthyroidism patients, and high-dose intravenous methylprednisolone was given to ophthalmopathy patients. The libraries were constructed in a second round of multiplex PCR and then size-selected and purified. Sequencing of the libraries was done on an Illumina HiSeq2000 using paired-end 100 bp reads. Raw data were processed with SOAPnuke, discarding reads with adapters, uncalled bases, mean Phred below 15, or no exact constant-primer or identifier match. High-quality paired reads were merged using COPE v1.2.5, and each unique nucleotide sequence was defined as a clonotype. MiTCR v1.1 was used to align clonotypes to the IMGT TRBV, TRBD and TRBJ reference segments. The analysis included only V-J combinations with a frequency above 0.0001, which together covered around 99% of the repertoires. The TCS score was defined as F50 (clonal expansion) divided by E x V (chaos), with BLOSUM62-based TCRdist calculated between CDR3 peptides within each V-J. Welch's t-statistics and random forest reduced fewer than 550 V-J features to about 13, which were used in a naive Bayes classifier (R e1071). Sample size was not statistically predetermined, and investigators were not blinded to group allocation. TCR Vbeta CDR3 sequencing of approximately 140 peripheral blood samples (roughly 43 ophthalmopathy, approximately 80 hyperthyroidism and roughly 17 progressor patients) is reported in the paper.

The sequence is built from TRBV24-1 and TRBJ2-5, and possibly TRBD2, on 5 matching bases. The sequencing here drew on peripheral blood mononuclear cells (PBMCs), taken at new diagnosis, from a patient treated with antithyroid drugs. This clonotype was obtained from a man younger than 45 with Graves disease. Donor details come from another sample of the same person, matched by shared clones. The CDR3 protein sequence reads: CATSESRGSKTQYF. The DNA sequence is as follows: TGTGCCACCAGTGAGTCTAGAGGGTCAAAGACCCAGTACTTC.